This T cell receptor (beta chain) was sequenced in a study of T cells after yellow fever vaccination. A single record per CDR3 protein comes from TCRdb applying MiXCR to the 5' RACE reads. This sample has about 69,000 distinct CDR3 sequences, with around 6.2% found just once. Germline V gene sequence: CDR1 KGHSH, CDR2 LQKENI. The CDR3 sequence is 13 residues long. V lost 6 bases, J lost 7 bases, and 13 bases lay in between. Study conclusions and caveats: Few clonotypes appeared in both CD4 and CD8 compartments. Repertoires obtained by FACS sorting could include abundant clonotypes that entered as contaminants from the bulk population. Most primary-vaccination clones recurred post-booster (more than 95% CD4, about 87% CD8).

There are many counts of this clonotype. Its antigen remains unknown. Sequences were derived from CD4+ T cells sorted from PBMCs, sampled roughly 15 days after the first yellow fever vaccination. The sequence derives from a man aged 18 to 30 who received the YFV17D yellow fever vaccine. This chain links TRBV18 with TRBJ1-5, with a possible D match to TRBD1 (5 bases). CDR3 in amino acids: CASSSDMAQPQHF. CDR3 DNA: TGTGCCAGCTCGTCGGACATGGCCCAGCCCCAGCATTTT. Based on the CDR3 plus reference TRBV18 and TRBJ1-5, the full variable domain is NAGVMQNPRHLVRRRGQEARLRCSPMKGHSHVYWYRQLPEEGLKFMVYLQKENIIDESGMPKERFSAEFPKEGPSILRIQQVVRGDSAAYFCASSSDMAQPQHFGDGTRLSIL.